This note documents a single T cell receptor (beta chain) sequence. Sequencing used immunoSEQ multiplex PCR; TCRdb keeps in-frame clones, though not all of them. The table has roughly 51,000 clones, approximately 89% seen once. J gave up 0 bases and V 0 bases, and 4 bases lay outside the gene matches. This CDR3 has 17 residues. Germline V CDR1 and CDR2: SEHNR, FQNEAQ (reference sequence). The data belong to a study of control samples from healthy donors and cancer patients. Sequences were obtained from PBMCs. The sequence came from a man aged 35-49 years with colorectal cancer. The chain is built from TRBV7-9 and TRBJ2-7, with 11 bases identical to TRBD2. Here the CDR3 DNA reads TGTGCCAGCAGCTTAGCGTTAGCGGGAGGGTACTCCTACGAGCAGTACTTC. Its translation is CASSLALAGGYSYEQYF.